These T cell receptor beta chains were read from a single sample in a study of shared clonotypes between healthy human individuals. Profiling relied on immunoSEQ multiplex PCR, and the TCRdb table lists in-frame clones only, not all of them. In the table there are about 1.5 million clones, 98% of which are singletons. The sample was naive CD4+ T cells sorted from blood. The receptor source for this set is a young man in good health. Each CDR3 is given with its conserved first and last residue. D genes are given only for firm matches. Size is omitted from some rows. Given values are once, few, many or a class for expanded clones.

>-|TRBV7-2|TRBJ2-2|-
CASSLAGGAKNPGELFF
TGTGCCAGCAGCTTAGCCGGGGGCGCGAAGAACCCGGGGGAGCTGTTTTTT
>-|TRBV2|TRBJ2-1|-
CASNSGSPSYNEQFF
TGTGCCAGCAATTCAGGGAGTCCATCCTACAATGAGCAGTTCTTC
>-|TRBV5-5|TRBJ1-5|-
CASSTGGSRPQHF
TGTGCCAGCAGCACGGGGGGTTCTCGGCCCCAGCATTTT
>-|TRBV10-1|TRBJ2-2|-
CASSVDGELFF
TGCGCCAGCAGTGTCGACGGGGAGCTGTTTTTT
>TRBD2|TRBV7-9|TRBJ2-5|-
CASRNLAGVETQYF
TGTGCCAGCAGAAACCTAGCGGGGGTTGAGACCCAGTACTTC
>-|TRBV7-6|TRBJ2-3|-
CASSPGIGIGQYF
TGTGCCAGCAGCCCCGGTATAGGTATTGGGCAGTATTTT
>-|TRBV13|TRBJ2-1|-
CASSLVRQTRGEQFF
TGTGCCAGCAGCTTAGTCCGGCAGACTAGAGGGGAGCAGTTCTTC
>-|TRBV19|TRBJ1-2|-
CASSTLADTQGYGYTF
TGTGCCAGTAGTACCCTAGCGGACACCCAGGGATATGGCTACACCTTC
>-|TRBV15|TRBJ2-2|-
CATSRDYGTSGELFF
TGTGCCACCAGCAGAGATTACGGAACTAGCGGGGAGCTGTTTTTT
>TRBD1|TRBV7-2|TRBJ1-3|-
CASSFNRGDTIYF
TGTGCCAGCAGCTTTAACAGGGGAGACACCATATATTTT
>-|TRBV6-6|TRBJ2-1|once
CASSFLVGDGYNEQFF
TGTGCCAGCAGTTTCCTGGTTGGGGATGGCTACAATGAGCAGTTCTTC
>-|TRBV20-1|TRBJ2-3|-
CSARPADTQYF
TGCAGTGCTCGACCGGCGGATACGCAGTATTTT
>-|TRBV7-9|TRBJ1-1|-
CASSSEDSPNEAFF
TGTGCCAGCAGCTCAGAAGACAGTCCCAATGAAGCTTTCTTT
>-|TRBV5-1|TRBJ2-7|-
CASSLALSYEQYF
TGCGCCAGCAGCTTGGCTCTCTCCTACGAGCAGTACTTC
>-|TRBV7-9|TRBJ2-5|-
CASSSEETQYF
TGTGCCAGCAGTTCAGAAGAGACCCAGTACTTC
>-|TRBV2|TRBJ2-1|-
CASSYSPETVTSYNEQFF
TGTGCCAGCAGTTATTCTCCCGAGACAGTAACCTCCTACAATGAGCAGTTCTTC
>-|TRBV7-2|TRBJ2-2|-
CASSLVPLPTGELFF
TGTGCCAGCAGCTTAGTGCCACTACCCACCGGGGAGCTGTTTTTT
>-|TRBV10-3|TRBJ2-7|-
CASKTENSYEQYF
TGTGCCAGTAAGACAGAGAACTCCTACGAGCAGTACTTC
>TRBD1|TRBV29-1|TRBJ2-3|-
CSAADRGPTDTQYF
TGCAGCGCCGCGGACAGGGGGCCCACAGATACGCAGTATTTT
>-|TRBV18|TRBJ2-5|-
CASSPPGVETQYF
TGTGCCAGCTCACCACCGGGTGTAGAGACCCAGTACTTC
>TRBD1|TRBV28|TRBJ1-2|-
CASMDRAGYTF
TGTGCCAGCATGGACAGGGCTGGCTACACCTTC
>TRBD1|TRBV29-1|TRBJ2-1|-
CSVVGQVNNEQFF
TGCAGCGTGGTCGGACAGGTGAACAATGAGCAGTTCTTC
>TRBD1|TRBV6-1|TRBJ2-7|-
CAAGTAPYEQYF
TGTGCGGCCGGGACAGCTCCCTACGAGCAGTACTTC
>-|TRBV18|TRBJ2-7|once
CASSPNIGHRYEQYF
TGTGCCAGCTCACCAAATATTGGGCACCGCTACGAGCAGTACTTC
>-|TRBV5-1|TRBJ2-1|-
CASSSWETEQFF
TGCGCCAGCAGCTCCTGGGAGACTGAGCAGTTCTTC
>TRBD1|TRBV7-2|TRBJ1-5|-
CASSKDRGPQPQHF
TGTGCCAGCAGCAAGGACAGGGGACCTCAGCCCCAGCATTTT
>TRBD1|TRBV6-6|TRBJ1-5|-
CASSTGGSQPQHF
TGTGCCAGCAGTACAGGGGGCAGTCAGCCCCAGCATTTT
>TRBD2|TRBV14|TRBJ2-4|-
CASSHLDTAGVKNIQYF
TGTGCCAGCAGCCATTTAGATACCGCGGGGGTCAAAAACATTCAGTACTTC